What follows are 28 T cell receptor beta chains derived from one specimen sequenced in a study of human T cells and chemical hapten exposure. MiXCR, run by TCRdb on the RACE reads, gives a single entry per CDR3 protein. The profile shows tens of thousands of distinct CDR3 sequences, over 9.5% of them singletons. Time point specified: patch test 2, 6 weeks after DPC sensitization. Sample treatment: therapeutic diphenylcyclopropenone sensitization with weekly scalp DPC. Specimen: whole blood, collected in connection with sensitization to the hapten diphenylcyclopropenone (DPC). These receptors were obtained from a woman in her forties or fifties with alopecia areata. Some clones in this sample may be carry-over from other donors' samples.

The CDR3 coding sequence is TGTGCCAGCAGTTCCCCGGGACAGGGGGGAGAAAAACTGTTTTTT. This encodes CASSSPGQGGEKLFF. The chain combines TRBV28 with TRBJ1-4, with TRBD1 matching over 11 bases. Germline assignment: CDR1 MDHEN and CDR2 SYDVKM. The V segment lost 4 bases and the J segment 8 bases; nucleotides outside the gene matches: 6. The length of the CDR3 is 15 residues.

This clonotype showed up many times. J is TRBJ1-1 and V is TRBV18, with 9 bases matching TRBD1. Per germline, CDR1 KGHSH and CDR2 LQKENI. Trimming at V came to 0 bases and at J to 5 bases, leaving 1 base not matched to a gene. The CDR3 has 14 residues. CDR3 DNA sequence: TGTGCCAGCTCACCACCGACAGGGGGGACTGAAGCTTTCTTT. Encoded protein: CASSPPTGGTEAFF. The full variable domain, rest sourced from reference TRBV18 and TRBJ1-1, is NAGVMQNPRHLVRRRGQEARLRCSPMKGHSHVYWYRQLPEEGLKFMVYLQKENIIDESGMPKERFSAEFPKEGPSILRIQQVVRGDSAAYFCASSPPTGGTEAFFGQGTRLTVV.

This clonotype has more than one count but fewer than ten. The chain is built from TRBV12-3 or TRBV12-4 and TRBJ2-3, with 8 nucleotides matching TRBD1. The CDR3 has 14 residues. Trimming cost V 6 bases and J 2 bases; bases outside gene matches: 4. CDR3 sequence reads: CASSEGQDTDTQYF. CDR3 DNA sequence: TGTGCCAGCAGCGAGGGACAGGACACAGATACGCAGTATTTT.

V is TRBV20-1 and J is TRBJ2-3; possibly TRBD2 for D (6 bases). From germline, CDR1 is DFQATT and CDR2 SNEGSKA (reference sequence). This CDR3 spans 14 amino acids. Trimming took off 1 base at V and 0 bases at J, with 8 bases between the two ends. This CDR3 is CSARAGGSTDTQYF. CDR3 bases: TGCAGTGCTAGAGCAGGAGGGAGCACAGATACGCAGTATTTT.

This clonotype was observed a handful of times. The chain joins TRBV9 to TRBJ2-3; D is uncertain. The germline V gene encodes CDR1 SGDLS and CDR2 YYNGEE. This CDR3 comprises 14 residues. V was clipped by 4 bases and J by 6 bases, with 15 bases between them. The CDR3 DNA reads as TGTGCCAGCAGCTTAGGCGTTGGCCCCGATACGCAGTATTTT. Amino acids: CASSLGVGPDTQYF.

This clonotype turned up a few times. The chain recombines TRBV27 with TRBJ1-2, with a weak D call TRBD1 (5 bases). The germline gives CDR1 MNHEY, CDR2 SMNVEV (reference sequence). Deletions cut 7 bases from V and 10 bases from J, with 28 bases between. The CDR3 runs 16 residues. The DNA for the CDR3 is TGTGCCAGCAAAGCGGGAATAGGTGGGGGACTGATCGACTACACCTTC. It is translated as CASKAGIGGGLIDYTF.

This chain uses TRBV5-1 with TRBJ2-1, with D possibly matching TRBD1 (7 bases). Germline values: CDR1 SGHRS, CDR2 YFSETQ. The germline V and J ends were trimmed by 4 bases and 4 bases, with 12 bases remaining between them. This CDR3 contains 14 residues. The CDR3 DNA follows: TGCGCCAGCAGCGCGGGACAGAGTTACAATGAGCAGTTCTTC. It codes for CASSAGQSYNEQFF.

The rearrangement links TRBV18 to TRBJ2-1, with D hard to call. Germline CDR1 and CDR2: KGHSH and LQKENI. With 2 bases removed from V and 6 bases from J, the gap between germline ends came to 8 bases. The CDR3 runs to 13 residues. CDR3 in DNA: TGTGCCAGCTCACCAGTGGGTCCCAATGAGCAGTTCTTC. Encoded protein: CASSPVGPNEQFF.

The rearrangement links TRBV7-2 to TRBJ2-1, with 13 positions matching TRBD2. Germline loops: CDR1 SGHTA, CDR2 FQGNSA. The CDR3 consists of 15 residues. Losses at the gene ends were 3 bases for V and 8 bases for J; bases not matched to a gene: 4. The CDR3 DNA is TGTGCCAGCAGCTTCTGGACTAGCGGGAGTGATGAGCAGTTCTTC. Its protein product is CASSFWTSGSDEQFF.

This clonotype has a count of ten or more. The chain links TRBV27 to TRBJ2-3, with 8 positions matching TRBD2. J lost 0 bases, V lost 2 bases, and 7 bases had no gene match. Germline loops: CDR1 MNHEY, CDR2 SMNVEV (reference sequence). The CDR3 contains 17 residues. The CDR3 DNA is TGTGCCAGCAGTTTACGACTAGCGTCAACTAGCACAGATACGCAGTATTTT. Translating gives CASSLRLASTSTDTQYF.

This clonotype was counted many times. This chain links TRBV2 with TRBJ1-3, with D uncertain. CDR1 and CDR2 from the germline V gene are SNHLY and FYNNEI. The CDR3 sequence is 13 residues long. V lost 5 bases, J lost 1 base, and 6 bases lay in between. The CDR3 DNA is TGTGCCAGCAGTTCCTTTTCTGGAAACACCATATATTTT. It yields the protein CASSSFSGNTIYF.

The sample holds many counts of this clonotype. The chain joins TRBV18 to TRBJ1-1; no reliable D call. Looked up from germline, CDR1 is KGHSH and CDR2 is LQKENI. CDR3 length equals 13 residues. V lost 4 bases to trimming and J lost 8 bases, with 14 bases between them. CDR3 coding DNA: TGTGCCAGCTCACAGGGCTCGGACCTCGAAGCTTTCTTT. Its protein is CASSQGSDLEAFF.

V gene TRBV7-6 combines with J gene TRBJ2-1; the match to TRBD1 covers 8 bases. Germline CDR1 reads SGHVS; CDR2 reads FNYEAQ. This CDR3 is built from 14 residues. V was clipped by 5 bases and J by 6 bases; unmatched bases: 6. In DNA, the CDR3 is TGTGCCAGCAGCAACTATGGACAGGGCAATGAGCAGTTCTTC. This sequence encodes CASSNYGQGNEQFF.

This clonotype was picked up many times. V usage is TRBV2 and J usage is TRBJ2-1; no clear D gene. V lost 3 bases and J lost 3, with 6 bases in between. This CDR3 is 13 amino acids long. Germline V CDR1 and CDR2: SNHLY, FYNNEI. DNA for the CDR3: TGTGCCAGCAGTGAGGCAATCTACAATGAGCAGTTCTTC. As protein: CASSEAIYNEQFF.

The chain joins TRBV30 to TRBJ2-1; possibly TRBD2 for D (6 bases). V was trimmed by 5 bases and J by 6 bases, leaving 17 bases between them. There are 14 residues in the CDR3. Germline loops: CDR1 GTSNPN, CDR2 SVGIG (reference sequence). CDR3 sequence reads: CAWLIPGLFNEQFF. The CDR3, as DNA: TGTGCCTGGCTGATTCCGGGACTGTTCAATGAGCAGTTCTTC.

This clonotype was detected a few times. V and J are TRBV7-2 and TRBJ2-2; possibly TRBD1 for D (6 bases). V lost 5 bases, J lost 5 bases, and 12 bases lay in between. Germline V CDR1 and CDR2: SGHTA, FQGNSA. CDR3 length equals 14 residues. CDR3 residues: CASSPDSSTGELFF. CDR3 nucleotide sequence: TGTGCCAGCAGCCCGGACAGTTCTACCGGGGAGCTGTTTTTT.

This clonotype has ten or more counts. CDR3 DNA: TGCAGTGCTAGAGATCTCGCTGGCGGGAGACTGTACAATGAGCAGTTCTTC. Translated: CSARDLAGGRLYNEQFF. The chain employs TRBV20-1 and TRBJ2-1; TRBD2 aligns across 7 bases. The V gene's germline CDR1 is DFQATT and CDR2 SNEGSKA (reference sequence). The V segment lost 0 bases and the J segment 4 bases; nucleotides outside the gene matches: 12. The CDR3 runs 17 residues.

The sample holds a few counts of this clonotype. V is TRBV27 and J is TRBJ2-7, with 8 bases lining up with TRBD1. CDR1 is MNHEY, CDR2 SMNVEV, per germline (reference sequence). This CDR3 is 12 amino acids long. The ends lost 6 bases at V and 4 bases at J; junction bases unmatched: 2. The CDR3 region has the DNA TGTGCCAGCAGGGACAGGGAGTACGAGCAGTACTTC. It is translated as CASRDREYEQYF.

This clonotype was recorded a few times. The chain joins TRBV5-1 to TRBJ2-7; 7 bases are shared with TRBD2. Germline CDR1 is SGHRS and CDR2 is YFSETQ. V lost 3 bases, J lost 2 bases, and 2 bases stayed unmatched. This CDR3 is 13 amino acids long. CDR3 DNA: TGCGCCAGCAGCTCGGGACTAACCTACGAGCAGTACTTC. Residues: CASSSGLTYEQYF.

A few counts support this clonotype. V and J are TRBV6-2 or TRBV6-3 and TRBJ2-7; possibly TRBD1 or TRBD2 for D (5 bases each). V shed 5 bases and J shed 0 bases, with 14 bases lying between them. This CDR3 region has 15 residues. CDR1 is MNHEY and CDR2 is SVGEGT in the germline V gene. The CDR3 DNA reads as TGTGCCAGCAGTACACGACGGGGCCTCTCCTACGAGCAGTACTTC. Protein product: CASSTRRGLSYEQYF.

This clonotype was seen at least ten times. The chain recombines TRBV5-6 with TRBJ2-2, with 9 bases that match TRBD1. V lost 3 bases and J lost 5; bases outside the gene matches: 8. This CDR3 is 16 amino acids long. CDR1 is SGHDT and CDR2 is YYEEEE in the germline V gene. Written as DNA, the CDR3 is TGTGCCAGCAGCTGGCCGGGACAGGGAAATACCGGGGAGCTGTTTTTT. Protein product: CASSWPGQGNTGELFF.

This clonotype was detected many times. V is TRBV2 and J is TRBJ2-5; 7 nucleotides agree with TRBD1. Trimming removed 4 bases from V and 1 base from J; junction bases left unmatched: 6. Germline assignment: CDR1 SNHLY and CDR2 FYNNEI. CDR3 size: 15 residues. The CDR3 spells CASSVQGKLQETQYF. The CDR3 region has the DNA TGTGCCAGCAGTGTACAGGGGAAACTCCAAGAGACCCAGTACTTC. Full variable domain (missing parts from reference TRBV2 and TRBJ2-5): EPEVTQTPSHQVTQMGQEVILRCVPISNHLYFYWYRQILGQKVEFLVSFYNNEISEKSEIFDDQFSVERPDGSNFTLKIRSTKLEDSAMYFCASSVQGKLQETQYFGPGTRLLVL.

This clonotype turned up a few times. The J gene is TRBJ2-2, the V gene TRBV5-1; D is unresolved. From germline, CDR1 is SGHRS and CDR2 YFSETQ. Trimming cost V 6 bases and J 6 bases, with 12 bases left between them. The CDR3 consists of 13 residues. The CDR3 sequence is CASNIGFSGELFF. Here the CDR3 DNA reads TGCGCCAGCAATATCGGCTTTTCCGGGGAGCTGTTTTTT.

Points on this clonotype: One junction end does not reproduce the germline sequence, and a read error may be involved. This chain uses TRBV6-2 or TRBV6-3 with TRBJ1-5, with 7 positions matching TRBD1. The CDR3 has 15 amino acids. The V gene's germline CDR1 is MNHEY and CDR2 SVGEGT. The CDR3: CASSYPGGGNRPQHF. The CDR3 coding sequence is TGTGCCAGCAGTTACCCAGGGGGAGGCAATCGGCCCCAGCATTTT.

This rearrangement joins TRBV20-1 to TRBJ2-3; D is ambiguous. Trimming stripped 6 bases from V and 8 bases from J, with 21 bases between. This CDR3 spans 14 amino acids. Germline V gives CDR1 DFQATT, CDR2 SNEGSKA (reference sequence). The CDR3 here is CSATRAPLLGTQYF. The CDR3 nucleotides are TGCAGTGCAACCCGGGCCCCCCTACTGGGTACGCAGTATTTT.

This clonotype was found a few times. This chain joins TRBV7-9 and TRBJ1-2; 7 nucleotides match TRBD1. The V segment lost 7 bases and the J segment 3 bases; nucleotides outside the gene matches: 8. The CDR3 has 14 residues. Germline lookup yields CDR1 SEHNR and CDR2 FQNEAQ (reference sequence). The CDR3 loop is CASTTTGTDYGYTF. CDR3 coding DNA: TGTGCCAGCACCACGACAGGGACGGACTATGGCTACACCTTC.

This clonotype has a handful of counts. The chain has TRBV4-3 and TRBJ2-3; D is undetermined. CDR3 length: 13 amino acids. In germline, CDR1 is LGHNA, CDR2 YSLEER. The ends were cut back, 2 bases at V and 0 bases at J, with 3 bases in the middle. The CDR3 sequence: CASSQRSTDTQYF. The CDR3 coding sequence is TGCGCCAGCAGCCAAAGGAGCACAGATACGCAGTATTTT.

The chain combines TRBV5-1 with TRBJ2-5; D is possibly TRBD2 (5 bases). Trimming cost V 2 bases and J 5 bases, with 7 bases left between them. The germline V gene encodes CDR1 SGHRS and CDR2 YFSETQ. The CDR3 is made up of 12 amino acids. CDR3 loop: CASSFEGETQYF. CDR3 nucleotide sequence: TGCGCCAGCAGCTTTGAGGGTGAGACCCAGTACTTC.